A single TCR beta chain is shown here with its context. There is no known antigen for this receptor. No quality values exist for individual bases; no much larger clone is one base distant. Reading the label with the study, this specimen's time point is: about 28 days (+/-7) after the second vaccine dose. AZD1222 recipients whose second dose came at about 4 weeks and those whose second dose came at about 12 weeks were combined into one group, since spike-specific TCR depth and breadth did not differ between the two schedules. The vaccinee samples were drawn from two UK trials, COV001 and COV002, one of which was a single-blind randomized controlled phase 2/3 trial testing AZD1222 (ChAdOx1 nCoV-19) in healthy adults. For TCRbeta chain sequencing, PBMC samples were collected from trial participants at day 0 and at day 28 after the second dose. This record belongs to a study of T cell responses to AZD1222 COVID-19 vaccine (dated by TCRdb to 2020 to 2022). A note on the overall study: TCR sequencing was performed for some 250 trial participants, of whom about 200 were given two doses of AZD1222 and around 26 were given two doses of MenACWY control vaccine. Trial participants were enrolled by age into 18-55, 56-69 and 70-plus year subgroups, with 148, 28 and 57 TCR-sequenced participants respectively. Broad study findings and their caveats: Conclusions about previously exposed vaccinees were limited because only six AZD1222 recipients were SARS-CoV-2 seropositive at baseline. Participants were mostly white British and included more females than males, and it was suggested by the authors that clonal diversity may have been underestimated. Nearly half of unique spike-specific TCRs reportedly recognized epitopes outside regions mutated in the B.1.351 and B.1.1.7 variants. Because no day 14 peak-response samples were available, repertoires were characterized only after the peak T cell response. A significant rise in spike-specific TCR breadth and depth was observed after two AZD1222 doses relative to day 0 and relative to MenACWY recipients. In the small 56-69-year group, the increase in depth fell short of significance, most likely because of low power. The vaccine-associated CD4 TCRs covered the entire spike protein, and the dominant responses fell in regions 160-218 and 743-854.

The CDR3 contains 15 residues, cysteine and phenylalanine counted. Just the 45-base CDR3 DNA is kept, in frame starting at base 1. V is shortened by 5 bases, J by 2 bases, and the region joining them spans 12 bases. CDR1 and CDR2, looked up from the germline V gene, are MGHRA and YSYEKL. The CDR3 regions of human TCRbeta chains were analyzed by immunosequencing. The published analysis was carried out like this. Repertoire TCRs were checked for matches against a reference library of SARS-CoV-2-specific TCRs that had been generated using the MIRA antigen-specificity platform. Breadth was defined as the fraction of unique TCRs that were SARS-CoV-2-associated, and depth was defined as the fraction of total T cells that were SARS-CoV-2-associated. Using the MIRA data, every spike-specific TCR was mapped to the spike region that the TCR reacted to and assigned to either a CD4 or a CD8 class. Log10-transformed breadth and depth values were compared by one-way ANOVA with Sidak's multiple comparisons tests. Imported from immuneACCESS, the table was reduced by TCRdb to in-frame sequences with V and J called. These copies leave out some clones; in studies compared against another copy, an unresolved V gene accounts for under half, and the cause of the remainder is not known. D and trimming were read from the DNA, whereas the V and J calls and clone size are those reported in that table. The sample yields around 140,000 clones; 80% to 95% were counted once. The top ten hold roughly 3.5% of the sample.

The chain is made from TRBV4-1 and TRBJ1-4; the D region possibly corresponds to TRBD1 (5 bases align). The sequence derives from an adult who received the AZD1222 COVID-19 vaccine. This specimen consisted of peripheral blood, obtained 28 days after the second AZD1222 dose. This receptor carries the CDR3 CASSFRALTNEKLFF. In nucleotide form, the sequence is TGCGCCAGCAGCTTCAGGGCTTTGACTAATGAAAAACTGTTTTTT.